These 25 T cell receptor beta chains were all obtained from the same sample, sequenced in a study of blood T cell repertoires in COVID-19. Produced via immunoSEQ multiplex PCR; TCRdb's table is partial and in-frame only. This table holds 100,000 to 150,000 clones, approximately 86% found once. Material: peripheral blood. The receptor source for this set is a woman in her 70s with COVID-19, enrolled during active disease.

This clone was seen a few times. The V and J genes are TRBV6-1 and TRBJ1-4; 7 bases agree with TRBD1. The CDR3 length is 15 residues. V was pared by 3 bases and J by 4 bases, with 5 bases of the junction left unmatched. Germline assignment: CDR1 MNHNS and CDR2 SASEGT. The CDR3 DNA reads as TGTGCCAGCAGTGAGCAGGGACAGCTTAATGAAAAACTGTTTTTT. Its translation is CASSEQGQLNEKLFF.

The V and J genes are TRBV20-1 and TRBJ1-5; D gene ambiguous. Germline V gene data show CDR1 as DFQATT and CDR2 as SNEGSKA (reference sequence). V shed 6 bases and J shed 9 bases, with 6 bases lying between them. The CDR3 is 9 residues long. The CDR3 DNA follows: TGCAGTGCGGGGAGGCCCCAGCATTTT. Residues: CSAGRPQHF.

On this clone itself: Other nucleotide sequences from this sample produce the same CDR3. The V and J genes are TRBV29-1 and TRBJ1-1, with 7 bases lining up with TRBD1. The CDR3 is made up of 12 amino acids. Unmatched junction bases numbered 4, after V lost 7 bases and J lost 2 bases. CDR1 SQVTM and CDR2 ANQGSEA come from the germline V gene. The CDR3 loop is CSAGQANTEAFF. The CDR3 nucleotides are TGCAGCGCTGGACAGGCAAACACTGAAGCTTTCTTT.

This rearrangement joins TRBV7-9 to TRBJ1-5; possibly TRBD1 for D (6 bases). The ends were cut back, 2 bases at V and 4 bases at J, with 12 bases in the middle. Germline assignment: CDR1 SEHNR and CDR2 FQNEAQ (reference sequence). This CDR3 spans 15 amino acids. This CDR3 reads CASSLHGTLNQPQHF. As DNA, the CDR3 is TGTGCCAGCAGCTTACACGGGACATTAAATCAGCCCCAGCATTTT.

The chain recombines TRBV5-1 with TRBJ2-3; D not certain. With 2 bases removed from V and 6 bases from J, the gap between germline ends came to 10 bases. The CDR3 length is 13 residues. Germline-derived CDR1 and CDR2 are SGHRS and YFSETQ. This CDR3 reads CASSLGDIDTQYF. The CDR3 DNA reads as TGCGCCAGCAGCTTAGGAGATATTGATACGCAGTATTTT.

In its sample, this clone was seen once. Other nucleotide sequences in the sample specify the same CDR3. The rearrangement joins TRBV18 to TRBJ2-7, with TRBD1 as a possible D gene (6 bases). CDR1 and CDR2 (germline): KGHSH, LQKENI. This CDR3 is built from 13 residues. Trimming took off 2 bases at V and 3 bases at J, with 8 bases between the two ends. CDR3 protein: CASSPGQNYEQYF. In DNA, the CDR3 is TGTGCCAGCTCACCAGGACAGAACTACGAGCAGTACTTC.

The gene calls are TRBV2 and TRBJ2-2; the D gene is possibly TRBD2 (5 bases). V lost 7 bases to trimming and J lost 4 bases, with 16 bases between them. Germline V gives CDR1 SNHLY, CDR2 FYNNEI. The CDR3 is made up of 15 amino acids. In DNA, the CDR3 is TGTGCCAGCAATCAGGATCGACTACCCACCGGGGAGCTGTTTTTT. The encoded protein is CASNQDRLPTGELFF.

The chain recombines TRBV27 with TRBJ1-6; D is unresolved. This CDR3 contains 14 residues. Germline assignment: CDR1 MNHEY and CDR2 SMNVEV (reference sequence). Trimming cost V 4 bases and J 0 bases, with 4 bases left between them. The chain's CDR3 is CASSWSSYNSPLHF. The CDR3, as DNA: TGTGCCAGCAGTTGGAGCTCCTATAATTCACCCCTCCACTTT.

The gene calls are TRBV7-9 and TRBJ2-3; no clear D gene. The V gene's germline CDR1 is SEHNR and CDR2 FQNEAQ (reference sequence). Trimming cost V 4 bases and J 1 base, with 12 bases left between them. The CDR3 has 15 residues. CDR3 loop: CASSSQLIGTDTQYF. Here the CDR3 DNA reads TGTGCCAGCAGCTCACAGCTAATCGGCACAGATACGCAGTATTTT.

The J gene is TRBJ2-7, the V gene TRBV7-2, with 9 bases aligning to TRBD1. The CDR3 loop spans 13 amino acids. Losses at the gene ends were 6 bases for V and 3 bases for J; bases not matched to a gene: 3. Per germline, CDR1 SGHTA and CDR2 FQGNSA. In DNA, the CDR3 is TGTGCCAGCAGGGGACAGGGAAACTACGAGCAGTACTTC. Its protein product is CASRGQGNYEQYF.

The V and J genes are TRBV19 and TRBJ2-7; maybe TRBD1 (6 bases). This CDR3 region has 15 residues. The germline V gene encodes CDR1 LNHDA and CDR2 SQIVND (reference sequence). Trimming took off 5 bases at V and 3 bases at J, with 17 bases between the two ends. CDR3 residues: CASSLRTESFYEQYF. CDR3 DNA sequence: TGTGCCAGTAGTTTGAGGACAGAGTCCTTCTACGAGCAGTACTTC.

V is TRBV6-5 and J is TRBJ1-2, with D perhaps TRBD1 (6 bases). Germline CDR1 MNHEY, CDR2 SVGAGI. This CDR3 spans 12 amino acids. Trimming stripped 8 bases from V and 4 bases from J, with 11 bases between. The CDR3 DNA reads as TGTGCCAGCGGGGGGGCGGTCTATGGCTACACCTTC. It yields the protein CASGGAVYGYTF.

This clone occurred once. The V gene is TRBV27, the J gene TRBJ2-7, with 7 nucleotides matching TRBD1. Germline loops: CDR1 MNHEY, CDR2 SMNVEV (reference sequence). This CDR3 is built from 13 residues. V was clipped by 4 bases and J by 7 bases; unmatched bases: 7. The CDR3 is CASSSDRAGEQYF. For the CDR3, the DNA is TGTGCCAGCAGTTCCGACAGGGCTGGAGAGCAGTACTTC.

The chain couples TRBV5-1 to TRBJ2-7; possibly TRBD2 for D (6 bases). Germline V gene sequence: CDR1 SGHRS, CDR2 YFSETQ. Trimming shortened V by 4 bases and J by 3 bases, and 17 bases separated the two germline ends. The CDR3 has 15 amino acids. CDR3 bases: TGCGCCAGCAGCCCCCTGGGGGGACTCGACTACGAGCAGTACTTC. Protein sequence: CASSPLGGLDYEQYF. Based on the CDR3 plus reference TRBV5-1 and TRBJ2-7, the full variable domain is KAGVTQTPRYLIKTRGQQVTLSCSPISGHRSVSWYQQTPGQGLQFLFEYFSETQRNKGNFPGRFSGRQFSNSRSEMNVSTLELGDSALYLCASSPLGGLDYEQYFGPGTRLTVT.

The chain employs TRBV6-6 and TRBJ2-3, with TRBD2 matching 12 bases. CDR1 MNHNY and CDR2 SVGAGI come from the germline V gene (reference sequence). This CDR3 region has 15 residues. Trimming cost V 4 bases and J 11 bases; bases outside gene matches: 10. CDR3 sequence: CASSLTSGGPMEQYF. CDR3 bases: TGTGCCAGCAGTTTGACTAGCGGGGGCCCAATGGAGCAGTATTTT.

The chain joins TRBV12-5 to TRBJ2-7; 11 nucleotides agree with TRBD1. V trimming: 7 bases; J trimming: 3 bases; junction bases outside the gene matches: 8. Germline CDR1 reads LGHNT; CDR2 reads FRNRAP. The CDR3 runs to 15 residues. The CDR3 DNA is TGTGCTAGTGCCGCGGGACAGGGGGGAAGCTACGAGCAGTACTTC. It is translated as CASAAGQGGSYEQYF.

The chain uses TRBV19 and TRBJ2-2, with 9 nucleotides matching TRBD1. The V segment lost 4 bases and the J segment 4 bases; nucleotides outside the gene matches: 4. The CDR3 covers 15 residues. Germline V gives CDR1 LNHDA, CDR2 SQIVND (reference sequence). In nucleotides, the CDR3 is TGTGCCAGTAGTACCCGGGACAGGGTCACCGGGGAGCTGTTTTTT. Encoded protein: CASSTRDRVTGELFF.

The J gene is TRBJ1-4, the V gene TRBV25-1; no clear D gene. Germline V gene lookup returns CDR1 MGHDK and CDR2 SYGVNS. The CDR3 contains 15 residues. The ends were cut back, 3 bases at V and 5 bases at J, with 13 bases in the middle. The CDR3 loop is CASSEWQAINEKLFF. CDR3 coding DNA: TGTGCCAGCAGTGAGTGGCAGGCTATCAATGAAAAACTGTTTTTT.

CDR3 residues: CASSISDRDLHF. DNA of the CDR3: TGTGCCAGTAGTATCTCGGACAGGGACCTCCACTTT. The rearrangement uses TRBV19 and TRBJ1-6, with 8 bases fitting TRBD1. V was clipped by 3 bases and J by 15 bases; unmatched bases: 4. The CDR3 sequence is 12 residues long. CDR1 is LNHDA, CDR2 SQIVND, per germline (reference sequence).

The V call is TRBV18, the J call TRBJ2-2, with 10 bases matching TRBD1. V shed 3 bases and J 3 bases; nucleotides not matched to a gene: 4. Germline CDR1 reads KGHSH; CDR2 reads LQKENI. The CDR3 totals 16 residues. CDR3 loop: CASSPQGQGYTGELFF. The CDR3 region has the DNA TGTGCCAGCTCACCCCAGGGACAGGGGTACACCGGGGAGCTGTTTTTT.

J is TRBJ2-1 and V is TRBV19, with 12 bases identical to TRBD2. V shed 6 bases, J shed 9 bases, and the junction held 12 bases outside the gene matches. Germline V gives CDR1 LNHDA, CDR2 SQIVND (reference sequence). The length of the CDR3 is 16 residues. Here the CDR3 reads CASSPPGLAGEGEQFF. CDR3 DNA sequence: TGTGCCAGTAGCCCGCCGGGACTAGCGGGCGAAGGTGAGCAGTTCTTC. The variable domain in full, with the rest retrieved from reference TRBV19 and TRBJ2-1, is DGGITQSPKYLFRKEGQNVTLSCEQNLNHDAMYWYRQDPGQGLRLIYYSQIVNDFQKGDIAEGYSVSREKKESFPLTVTSAQKNPTAFYLCASSPPGLAGEGEQFFGPGTRLTVL.

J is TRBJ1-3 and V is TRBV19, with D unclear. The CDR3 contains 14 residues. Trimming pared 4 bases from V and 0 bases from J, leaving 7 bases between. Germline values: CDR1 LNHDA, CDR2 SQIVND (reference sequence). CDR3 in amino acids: CASSKQDSGNTIYF. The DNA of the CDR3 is TGTGCCAGTAGTAAGCAAGACTCTGGAAACACCATATATTTT.

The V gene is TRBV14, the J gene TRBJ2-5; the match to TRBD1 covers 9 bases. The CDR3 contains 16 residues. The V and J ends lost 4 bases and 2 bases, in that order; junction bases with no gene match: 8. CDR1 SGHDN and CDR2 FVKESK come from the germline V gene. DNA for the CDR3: TGTGCCAGCAGCCCTGTCTCCGGGACAGGGCAAGAGACCCAGTACTTC. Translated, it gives CASSPVSGTGQETQYF.

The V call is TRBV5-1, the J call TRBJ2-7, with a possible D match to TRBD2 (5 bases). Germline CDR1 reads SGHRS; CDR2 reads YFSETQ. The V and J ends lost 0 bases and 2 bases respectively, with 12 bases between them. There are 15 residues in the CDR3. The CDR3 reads CASSLGRGSPYEQYF. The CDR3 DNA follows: TGCGCCAGCAGCTTGGGTCGGGGATCCCCCTACGAGCAGTACTTC.

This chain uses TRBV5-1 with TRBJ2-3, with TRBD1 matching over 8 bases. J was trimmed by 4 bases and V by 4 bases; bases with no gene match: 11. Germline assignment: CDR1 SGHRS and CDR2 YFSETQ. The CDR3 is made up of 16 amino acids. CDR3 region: CASSPRGQAGADTQYF. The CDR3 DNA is TGCGCCAGCAGCCCAAGGGGACAGGCAGGTGCAGATACGCAGTATTTT.